These 9 T cell receptor beta chains were sequenced from one sample in a study of blood T cell repertoires in COVID-19 (dated by TCRdb to 2019 to 2021). Library creation used the immunoSEQ multiplex PCR assay. Not all clones reach the TCRdb copy of this immuneACCESS table, which keeps in-frame sequences only. Checked studies attribute under half of the gap to unresolved V genes and leave the rest unexplained. The sample table holds 200,000 to 300,000 clones, of which around 90% were seen once. Approximately 0.7% of the sample is in the top ten clones. Sequenced sample: peripheral blood. The receptor set was obtained from a human donor in a cohort sampled during active COVID-19.

This clone occurred a few times. At the DNA level, this CDR3 is encoded by other sequences in the same sample as well. This chain joins TRBV27 and TRBJ1-2; the D gene is possibly TRBD1 (5 bases). Germline V gene lookup returns CDR1 MNHEY and CDR2 SMNVEV (reference sequence). There are 13 residues in the CDR3. Deletions cut 6 bases from V and 4 bases from J, with 12 bases between. This CDR3 is CASRRAGGYGYTF. The CDR3 nucleotides read TGTGCCAGCAGGAGAGCCGGGGGCTATGGCTACACCTTC.

This chain joins TRBV30 and TRBJ2-3, with 11 bases matching TRBD2. Germline lookup yields CDR1 GTSNPN and CDR2 SVGIG (reference sequence). Trimming removed 1 base from V and 2 bases from J; junction bases left unmatched: 5. The CDR3 has 16 residues. CDR3: CAWSAFSGRATDTQYF. CDR3 coding DNA: TGTGCCTGGAGTGCCTTTAGCGGGAGGGCCACAGATACGCAGTATTTT.

The gene calls are TRBV5-6 and TRBJ2-7; D uncertain. The germline V gene has CDR1 SGHDT and CDR2 YYEEEE. The CDR3 totals 14 residues. Trimming stripped 0 bases from V and 4 bases from J, with 11 bases between. CDR3 in amino acids: CASSLDSSIYEQYF. In nucleotides, the CDR3 is TGTGCCAGCAGCTTGGACTCCTCGATATACGAGCAGTACTTC.

The V and J genes are TRBV9 and TRBJ2-7, with 7 bases fitting TRBD2. The CDR3 sequence is 12 residues long. The germline gives CDR1 SGDLS, CDR2 YYNGEE. J was trimmed by 8 bases and V by 4 bases; bases with no gene match: 6. The CDR3 loop is CASSSGTNQQYF. CDR3 coding DNA: TGTGCCAGCAGCTCCGGGACTAATCAGCAGTACTTC.

The chain combines TRBV11-2 with TRBJ1-1; possible D gene TRBD1, 6 bases. The CDR3 runs 13 residues. Germline lookup yields CDR1 SGHAT and CDR2 FQNNGV. V lost 8 bases to trimming and J lost 5 bases, with 15 bases between them. CDR3 sequence reads: CASEQGRRTEAFF. Here the CDR3 DNA reads TGTGCCAGCGAACAGGGTAGGCGGACTGAAGCTTTCTTT.

This chain links TRBV19 with TRBJ2-7; 9 bases fit TRBD1. The junction had 9 bases not matched to a gene; V was cut back by 7 bases and J by 2 bases. The CDR3 is made up of 15 amino acids. Per the germline V gene, CDR1 is LNHDA and CDR2 is SQIVND (reference sequence). The CDR3 DNA sequence: TGTGCCAGTACTCTTCGGACAGGGGAGGCCTACGAGCAGTACTTC. It translates to CASTLRTGEAYEQYF.

DNA for the CDR3: TGCGCCAGCAGCCCGGAGGGAGCAGGGGGAATCGCTGGCTACACCTTC. This translates into CASSPEGAGGIAGYTF. The chain links TRBV4-3 to TRBJ1-2; 7 bases match TRBD1. Germline values: CDR1 LGHNA, CDR2 YSLEER. V trimming: 4 bases; J trimming: 7 bases; junction bases outside the gene matches: 15. The CDR3 extends over 16 amino acids.

The chain has TRBV12-3 or TRBV12-4 and TRBJ1-2, with unresolved D. V lost 3 bases to trimming and J lost 2 bases, with 4 bases between them. The CDR3 extends over 12 amino acids. CDR3 in amino acids: CASSFQNYGYTF. The CDR3 coding sequence is TGTGCCAGCAGTTTCCAGAACTATGGCTACACCTTC.

Written as DNA, the CDR3 is TGTGCCAGCAGCTTCTCCCCAGGGATAAACTATGGCTACACCTTC. Translation gives CASSFSPGINYGYTF. J is TRBJ1-2 and V is TRBV5-6; possible D gene TRBD1, 5 bases. The germline CDR1 and CDR2 sequences are SGHDT and YYEEEE. V was trimmed by 2 bases and J by 2 bases, leaving 13 bases between them. The CDR3 has 15 amino acids. Drawing the rest from reference TRBV5-6 and TRBJ1-2, the complete variable domain is DAGVTQSPTHLIKTRGQQVTLRCSPKSGHDTVSWYQQALGQGPQFIFQYYEEEERQRGNFPDRFSGHQFPNYSSELNVNALLLGDSALYLCASSFSPGINYGYTFGSGTRLTVV.